This T cell receptor (beta chain) was recorded in a study of cytomegalovirus exposure and HLA in healthy donors. Notes on the study in general: From TCR beta sequences, most subjects' HLA-A and HLA-B alleles were reportedly predicted accurately.

V was trimmed by 5 bases and J by 3 bases, leaving 7 bases between them. Germline CDR1 reads MNHEY; CDR2 reads SVGAGI. The CDR3 consists of 12 residues. Primers included in the PCR were 60 Vbeta and 13 Jbeta primers. TCRdb's copy holds only in-frame clones and misses some; the assay was immunoSEQ multiplex PCR. The sample lists tens of thousands of clones; approximately 76% were seen once. Of note for this clone: Its antigen is still unknown.

The chain joins TRBV6-5 to TRBJ1-1; D unclear. This sequence was found in a woman in her 30s in good health and CMV-seropositive. Sequencing was carried out using PBMCs. The chain's CDR3 is CASSTSHTEAFF. For the CDR3, the DNA is TGTGCCAGCAGTACTAGTCACACTGAAGCTTTCTTT.